This TCR beta chain originates from a study of control samples from healthy donors and cancer patients. The CDR3 sequence is 18 residues long. V gave up 1 base and J gave up 5 bases; unmatched junction bases: 12. The germline gives CDR1 KGHDR, CDR2 SFDVKD. Produced via immunoSEQ multiplex PCR; TCRdb's table is partial and in-frame only. This repertoire shows 75,000 to 90,000 clones, 89% found once; its top ten account for 9.5%. Sequenced sample: PBMCs. The gene calls are TRBV24-1 and TRBJ2-1; 8 bases match TRBD2. The receptor comes from a woman in her forties or fifties with colorectal cancer. The CDR3 DNA reads TGTGCCACCAGTGATTTTGCCTCCACCGGGGGGGGCGACAATGAGCAGTTCTTC. This sequence encodes CATSDFASTGGGDNEQFF.